The sample holds a few counts of the clone carrying this T cell receptor beta chain. Antigen: not known. A second PCR, run for about 7 to 11 cycles, used a sample-barcoded 5' primer plus a J-beta primer mix. TCRdb redid the calling of the 5' RACE reads with MiXCR, one entry per CDR3 protein. Of around 1,500,000 distinct CDR3 sequences in the sample, approximately 28% are singletons; the top ten hold roughly 8%. The data are from a study of blood T cells in healthy people across ages. Findings of the study overall: TCR beta diversity, measured per million T cells, fell in a roughly linear way with age.

Looked up from germline, CDR1 is SGDLS and CDR2 is YYNGEE. The J segment lost 4 bases and the V segment lost 4 bases, leaving 6 bases of the junction unmatched. The CDR3 loop spans 15 amino acids. The clonotype was recovered from a woman aged 25-40 years in good health. Specimen: blood. The V gene is TRBV9, the J gene TRBJ2-4, with 9 bases aligning to TRBD1. The CDR3 nucleotides read TGTGCCAGCAGCACCACAGGGGGCGGAAAAAACATTCAGTACTTC. Its translation is CASSTTGGGKNIQYF.